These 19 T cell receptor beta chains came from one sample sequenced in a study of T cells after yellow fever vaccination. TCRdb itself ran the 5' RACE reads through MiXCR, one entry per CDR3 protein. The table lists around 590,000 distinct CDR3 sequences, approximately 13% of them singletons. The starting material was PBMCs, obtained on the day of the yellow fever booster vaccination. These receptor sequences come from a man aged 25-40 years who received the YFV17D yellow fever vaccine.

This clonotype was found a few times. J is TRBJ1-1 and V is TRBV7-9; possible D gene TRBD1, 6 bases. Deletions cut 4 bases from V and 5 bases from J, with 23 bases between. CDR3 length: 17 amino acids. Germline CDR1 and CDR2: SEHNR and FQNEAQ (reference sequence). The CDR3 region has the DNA TGTGCCAGCAGCTCTAGTCGTACGGACAGACGGGGGACTGAAGCTTTCTTT. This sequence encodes CASSSSRTDRRGTEAFF.

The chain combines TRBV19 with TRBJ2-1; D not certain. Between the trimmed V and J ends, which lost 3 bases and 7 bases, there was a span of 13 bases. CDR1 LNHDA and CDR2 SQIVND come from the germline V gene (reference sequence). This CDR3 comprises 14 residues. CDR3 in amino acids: CASSMFGVRNEQFF. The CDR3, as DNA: TGTGCCAGTAGTATGTTTGGGGTGAGAAATGAGCAGTTCTTC.

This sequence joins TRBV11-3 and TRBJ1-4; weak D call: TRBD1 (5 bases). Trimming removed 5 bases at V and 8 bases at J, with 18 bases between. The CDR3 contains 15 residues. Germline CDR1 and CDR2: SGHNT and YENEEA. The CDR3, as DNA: TGTGCCAGCAGCCGCCGGGGGTCCTGGGGCGAAAAACTGTTTTTT. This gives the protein CASSRRGSWGEKLFF.

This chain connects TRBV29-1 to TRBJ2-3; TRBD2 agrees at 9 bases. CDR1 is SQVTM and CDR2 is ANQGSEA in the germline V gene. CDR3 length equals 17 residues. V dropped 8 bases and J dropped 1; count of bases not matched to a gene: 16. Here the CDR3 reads CSLPSLAGNEGTDTQYF. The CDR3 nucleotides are TGCAGCCTGCCTTCGCTAGCGGGAAATGAAGGCACAGATACGCAGTATTTT.

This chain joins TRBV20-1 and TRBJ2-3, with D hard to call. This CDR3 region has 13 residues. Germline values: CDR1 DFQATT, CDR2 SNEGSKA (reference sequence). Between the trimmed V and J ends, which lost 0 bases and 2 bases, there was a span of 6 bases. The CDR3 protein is CSARESPTDTQYF. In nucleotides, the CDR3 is TGCAGTGCTAGAGAATCACCCACAGATACGCAGTATTTT.

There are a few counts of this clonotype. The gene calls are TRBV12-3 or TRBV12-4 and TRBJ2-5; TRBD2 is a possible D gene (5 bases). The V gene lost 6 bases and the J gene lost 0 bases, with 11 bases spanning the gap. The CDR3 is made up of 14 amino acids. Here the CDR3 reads CASRTGNYQETQYF. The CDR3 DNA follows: TGTGCCAGCAGGACGGGAAATTACCAAGAGACCCAGTACTTC.

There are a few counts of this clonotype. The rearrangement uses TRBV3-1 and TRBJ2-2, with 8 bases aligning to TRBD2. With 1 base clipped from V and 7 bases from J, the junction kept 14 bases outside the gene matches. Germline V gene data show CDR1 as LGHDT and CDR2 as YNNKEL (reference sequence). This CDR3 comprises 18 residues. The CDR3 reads CASSQVFPSGSQGGELFF. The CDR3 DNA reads TGTGCCAGCAGCCAAGTCTTTCCAAGCGGGAGCCAGGGCGGGGAGCTGTTTTTT.

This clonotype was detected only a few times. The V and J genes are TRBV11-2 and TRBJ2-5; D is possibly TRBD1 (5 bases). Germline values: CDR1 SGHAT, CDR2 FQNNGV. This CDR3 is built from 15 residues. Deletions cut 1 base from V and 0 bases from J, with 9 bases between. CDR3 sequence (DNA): TGTGCCAGCAGCTTAGGCACAGGTTACCAAGAGACCCAGTACTTC. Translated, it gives CASSLGTGYQETQYF.

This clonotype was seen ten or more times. This chain's CDR3 is CASTRTGTLGNTEAFF. The DNA for the CDR3 is TGCGCCAGCACCCGGACAGGAACCCTGGGGAACACTGAAGCTTTCTTT. The rearrangement uses TRBV5-1 and TRBJ1-1, with 7 bases matching TRBD1. CDR3 length: 16 residues. V lost 6 bases and J lost 1; bases outside the gene matches: 12. Germline-derived CDR1 and CDR2 are SGHRS and YFSETQ. Drawing the rest from reference TRBV5-1 and TRBJ1-1, the complete variable domain is KAGVTQTPRYLIKTRGQQVTLSCSPISGHRSVSWYQQTPGQGLQFLFEYFSETQRNKGNFPGRFSGRQFSNSRSEMNVSTLELGDSALYLCASTRTGTLGNTEAFFGQGTRLTVV.

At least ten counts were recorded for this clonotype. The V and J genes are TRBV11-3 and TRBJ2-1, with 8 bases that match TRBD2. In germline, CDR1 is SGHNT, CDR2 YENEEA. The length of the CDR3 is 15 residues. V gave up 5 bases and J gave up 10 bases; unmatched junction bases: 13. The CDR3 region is CASSTGTSPPHEQFF. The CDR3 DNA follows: TGTGCCAGCAGCACCGGGACTAGTCCCCCCCACGAGCAGTTCTTC.

Here the CDR3 DNA reads TGTGCCAGCAGCTCCCTAGCTGCGGGAAATCAAGATACGCAGTATTTT. As protein: CASSSLAAGNQDTQYF. The gene calls are TRBV7-8 and TRBJ2-3; tentatively, D is TRBD2 (6 bases). V dropped 4 bases and J dropped 5 bases, with 19 bases sitting between them. This CDR3 comprises 16 residues. Germline V gives CDR1 SGHVS, CDR2 FQNEAQ.

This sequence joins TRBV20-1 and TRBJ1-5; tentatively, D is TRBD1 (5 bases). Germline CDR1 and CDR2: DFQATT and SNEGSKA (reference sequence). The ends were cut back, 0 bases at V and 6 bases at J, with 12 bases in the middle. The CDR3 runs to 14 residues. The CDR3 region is CSARDHRQVQPQHF. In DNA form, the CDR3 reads TGCAGTGCTAGAGATCACAGGCAGGTTCAGCCCCAGCATTTT.

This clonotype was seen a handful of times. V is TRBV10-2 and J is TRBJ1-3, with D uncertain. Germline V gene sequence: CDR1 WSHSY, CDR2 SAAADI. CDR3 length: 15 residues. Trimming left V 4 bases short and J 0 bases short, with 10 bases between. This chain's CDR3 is CASSAQVTSGNTIYF. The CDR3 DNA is TGCGCCAGCAGTGCCCAGGTCACCTCTGGAAACACCATATATTTT.

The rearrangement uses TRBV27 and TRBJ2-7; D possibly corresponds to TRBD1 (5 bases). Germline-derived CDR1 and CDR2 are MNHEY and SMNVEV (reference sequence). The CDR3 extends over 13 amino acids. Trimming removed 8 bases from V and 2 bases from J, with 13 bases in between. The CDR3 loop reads CASGAGDTYEQYF. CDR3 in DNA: TGTGCCAGCGGGGCAGGCGATACCTACGAGCAGTACTTC.

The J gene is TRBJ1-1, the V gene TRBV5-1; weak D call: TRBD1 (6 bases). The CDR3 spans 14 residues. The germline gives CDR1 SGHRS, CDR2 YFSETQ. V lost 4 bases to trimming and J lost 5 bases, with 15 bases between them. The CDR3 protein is CASSPGAFGTEAFF. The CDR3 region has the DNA TGCGCCAGCAGCCCAGGGGCCTTTGGTACTGAAGCTTTCTTT.

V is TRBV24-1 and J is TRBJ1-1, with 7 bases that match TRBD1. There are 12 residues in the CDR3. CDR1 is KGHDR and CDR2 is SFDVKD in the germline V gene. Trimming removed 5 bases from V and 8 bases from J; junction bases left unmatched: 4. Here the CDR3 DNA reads TGTGCCACCAGTGGCCTGACAGGGGAAGCTTTCTTT. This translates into CATSGLTGEAFF.

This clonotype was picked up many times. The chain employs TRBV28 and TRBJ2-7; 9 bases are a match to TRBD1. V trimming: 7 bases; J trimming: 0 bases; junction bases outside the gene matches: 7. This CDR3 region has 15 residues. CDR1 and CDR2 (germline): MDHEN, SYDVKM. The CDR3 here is CASIPGQGYSYEQYF. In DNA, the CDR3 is TGTGCCAGCATCCCGGGACAGGGCTACTCCTACGAGCAGTACTTC. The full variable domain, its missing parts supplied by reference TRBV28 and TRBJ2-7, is DVKVTQSSRYLVKRTGEKVFLECVQDMDHENMFWYRQDPGLGLRLIYFSYDVKMKEKGDIPEGYSVSREKKERFSLILESASTNQTSMYLCASIPGQGYSYEQYFGPGTRLTVT.

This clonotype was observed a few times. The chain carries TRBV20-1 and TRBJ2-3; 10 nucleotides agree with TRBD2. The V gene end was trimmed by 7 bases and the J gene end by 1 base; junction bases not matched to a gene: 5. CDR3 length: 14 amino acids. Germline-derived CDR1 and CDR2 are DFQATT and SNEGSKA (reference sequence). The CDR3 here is CSETGTSGTDTQYF. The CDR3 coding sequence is TGCAGTGAAACTGGGACTAGCGGCACAGATACGCAGTATTTT.

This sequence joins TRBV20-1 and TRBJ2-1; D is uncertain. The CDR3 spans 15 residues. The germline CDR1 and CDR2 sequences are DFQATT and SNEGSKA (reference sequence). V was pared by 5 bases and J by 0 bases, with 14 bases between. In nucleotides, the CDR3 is TGCAGTGCTCCGTACTCCTCATACTCCTACAATGAGCAGTTCTTC. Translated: CSAPYSSYSYNEQFF.